This TCR beta chain was observed in a study of Graves' ophthalmopathy and Graves' hyperthyroidism. Overall study context: At the time of initial diagnosis and before any treatment, peripheral blood was collected.

Study-wide results and caveats: Most expanded clonotypes in thyroid above 0.001 frequency also showed up in blood.

This CDR3 region has 14 residues. From germline, CDR1 is SGHRS and CDR2 YFSETQ. Notes on this clonotype: Its antigen is unidentified. A read error may produce the germline difference seen at one junction end.

Amplification targeted the TCR beta CDR3 regions, with RNA transcripts as the source material. First-round RT-PCR with HTBI primers preceded a second-round multiplex PCR. A single record per CDR3 protein comes from TCRdb applying MiXCR to the multiplex PCR reads. Of under 250,000 distinct CDR3 sequences listed, about 22% are singletons. Sequencing was carried out using peripheral blood. V gene TRBV5-1 combines with J gene TRBJ1-2; 7 nucleotides match TRBD1. This TCR was recovered from a woman aged 45-65 years with Graves' ophthalmopathy. CDR3 bases: TGCGTCAGCAGCAGAAACAGGGGAGGCTATGGCTACACCTTC. This translates into CVSSRNRGGYGYTF.